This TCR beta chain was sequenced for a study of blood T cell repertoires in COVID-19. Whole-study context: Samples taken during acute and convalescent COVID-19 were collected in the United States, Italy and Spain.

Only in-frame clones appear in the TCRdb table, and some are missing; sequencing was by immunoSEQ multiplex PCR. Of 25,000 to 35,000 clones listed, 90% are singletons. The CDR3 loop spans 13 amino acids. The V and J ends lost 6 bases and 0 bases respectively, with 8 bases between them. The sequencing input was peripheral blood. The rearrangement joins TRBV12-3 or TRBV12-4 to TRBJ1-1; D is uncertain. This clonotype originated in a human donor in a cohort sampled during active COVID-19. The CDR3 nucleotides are TGTGCCAGCAGCTACGACATGAACACTGAAGCTTTCTTT. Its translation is CASSYDMNTEAFF.